This note documents a single T cell receptor (beta chain) sequence. This entry belongs to a study of blood T cell repertoires in COVID-19. Study in general: The United States, Italy and Spain provided the acute and convalescent COVID-19 samples. PBMCs, B-cell-depleted T cells, or T cells provided the cDNA or gDNA that made up the material.

Only in-frame clones appear in the TCRdb table, and some are missing; sequencing was by immunoSEQ multiplex PCR. Here the sample spans about 280,000 clones, around 90% being singletons. The length of the CDR3 is 15 residues. CDR1 is SGDLS, CDR2 YYNGEE, per germline. Unmatched junction bases numbered 3, after V lost 3 bases and J lost 8 bases. The chain employs TRBV9 and TRBJ2-1; 15 positions match TRBD2. The source of this sequence is a woman between 40 and 55 years old who had recovered from COVID-19. The sample comprised peripheral blood. Here the CDR3 reads CASSGGLAGGYEQFF. The CDR3 nucleotides read TGTGCCAGCAGCGGAGGACTAGCGGGAGGGTATGAGCAGTTCTTC.